Listed here are 26 T cell receptor beta chains from one sample, sequenced in a study of blood T cells in healthy people across ages. With a J-beta primer mix and a sample-barcoded 5' primer, a second PCR ran about 6 to 11 cycles. TCRdb itself ran the 5' RACE reads through MiXCR, one entry per CDR3 protein. Of about 830,000 distinct CDR3 sequences detected, less than 80% appear once; the ten largest clones hold 25% to 35%. Sequenced: blood. These receptors all come from a man aged 30 to 45 in good health.

This chain connects TRBV9 to TRBJ1-2, with a possible D match to TRBD1 (5 bases). V was trimmed by 2 bases and J by 2 bases, leaving 13 bases between them. Germline CDR1 is SGDLS and CDR2 is YYNGEE. The length of the CDR3 is 15 residues. This CDR3 reads CASSVGNRGNYGYTF. The CDR3 bases are TGTGCCAGCAGCGTCGGGAACCGGGGGAACTATGGCTACACCTTC.

The CDR3 here is CASSQSAFYEQYF. In DNA, the CDR3 is TGCGCCAGCAGTCAATCAGCGTTCTACGAGCAGTACTTC. J is TRBJ2-7 and V is TRBV23-1; no reliable D call. TRBV23-1 falls under the ORF class, with uncertain function. The CDR3 consists of 13 residues. The ends were cut back, 0 bases at V and 3 bases at J, with 6 bases in the middle.

The chain couples TRBV6-1 to TRBJ2-5, with D possibly matching TRBD2 (6 bases). V dropped 9 bases and J dropped 4 bases, with 15 bases sitting between them. Germline-derived CDR1 and CDR2 are MNHNS and SASEGT. This CDR3 has 13 amino acids. CDR3 nucleotide sequence: TGTGCCAGACCGGGACGGAGGGTAGAGACCCAGTACTTC. This gives the protein CARPGRRVETQYF.

This clonotype has a handful of counts. The chain carries TRBV7-8 and TRBJ2-1; no clear D. The CDR3 has 16 amino acids. Germline V lookup: CDR1 SGHVS, CDR2 FQNEAQ. Trimming stripped 0 bases from V and 10 bases from J, with 19 bases between. Here the CDR3 DNA reads TGTGCCAGCAGCTTAGCCTCTCATGTAGGGCCCACAGAGCAGTTCTTC. Its translation: CASSLASHVGPTEQFF.

This clonotype was recorded a few times. The J gene is TRBJ1-1, the V gene TRBV7-9; tentative D call: TRBD1 (5 bases). The germline V gene encodes CDR1 SEHNR and CDR2 FQNEAQ (reference sequence). The CDR3 is made up of 16 amino acids. Trimming removed 5 bases from V and 1 base from J, with 17 bases in between. The DNA for the CDR3 is TGTGCCAGCAGCGGTCTCGGGGGGAAGGAGAACACTGAAGCTTTCTTT. Amino acids: CASSGLGGKENTEAFF. Using reference TRBV7-9 and TRBJ1-1 for the parts outside the CDR3, the full variable domain is DTGVSQNPRHKITKRGQNVTFRCDPISEHNRLYWYRQTLGQGPEFLTYFQNEAQLEKSRLLSDRFSAERPKGSFSTLEIQRTEQGDSAMYLCASSGLGGKENTEAFFGQGTRLTVV.

The chain combines TRBV6-5 with TRBJ2-7; 9 positions agree with TRBD2. Germline V gene sequence: CDR1 MNHEY, CDR2 SVGAGI. This CDR3 comprises 14 residues. Trimming removed 6 bases from V and 7 bases from J; junction bases left unmatched: 10. DNA for the CDR3: TGTGCCAGCAGGCCGGGACTAGCAGAGAGTGAGCAGTACTTC. Residues: CASRPGLAESEQYF.

This clonotype was observed a few times. The rearrangement uses TRBV21-1 and TRBJ1-5; TRBD1 was called by the table and not checked on the DNA. TRBV21-1 is given as a pseudogene. The CDR3 runs to 15 residues. In DNA, the CDR3 is TGTGCCATCAGATCGACAGGGAGAGTGCGTCAGCCCCAGCATTTT. Translated: CAIRSTGRVRQPQHF.

CDR3 residues: CASSGARGPYEQYF. The CDR3, as DNA: TGTGCCAGCAGTGGAGCCAGGGGGCCCTACGAGCAGTACTTC. V is TRBV6-6 and J is TRBJ2-5, with 8 bases lining up with TRBD1. The J call could be wrong; TRBJ2-7 is a better fit for the DNA end. The CDR3 loop spans 14 amino acids. CDR1 and CDR2 from the germline V gene are MNHNY and SVGAGI (reference sequence).

This chain links TRBV9 with TRBJ2-3, with TRBD2 matching over 10 bases. This CDR3 region has 18 residues. With 0 bases clipped from V and 8 bases from J, the junction kept 15 bases outside the gene matches. In germline, CDR1 is SGDLS, CDR2 YYNGEE. CDR3 in amino acids: CASSVDPRSGRAVGTQYF. The CDR3 DNA reads TGTGCCAGCAGCGTAGACCCCCGGAGCGGGAGGGCCGTCGGTACGCAGTATTTT. The full variable domain, with the rest looked up from reference TRBV9 and TRBJ2-3, is DSGVTQTPKHLITATGQRVTLRCSPRSGDLSVYWYQQSLDQGLQFLIQYYNGEERAKGNILERFSAQQFPDLHSELNLSSLELGDSALYFCASSVDPRSGRAVGTQYFGPGTRLTVL.

V gene TRBV27 combines with J gene TRBJ1-5; D might be TRBD1 (5 bases). V lost 10 bases to trimming and J lost 7 bases, with 17 bases between them. The CDR3 spans 13 residues. Germline V gene data show CDR1 as MNHEY and CDR2 as SMNVEV (reference sequence). The DNA of the CDR3 is TGTGCCACCAGCGCGGGGGTAGGACAGCCCCAGCATTTT. Amino acids: CATSAGVGQPQHF.

This clonotype has just a few counts. J is TRBJ1-2 and V is TRBV7-2; D remains ambiguous. Germline CDR1 is SGHTA and CDR2 is FQGNSA. This CDR3 region has 13 residues. V lost 1 base and J lost 8, with 11 bases in between. The DNA for the CDR3 is TGTGCCAGCAGCTTAGAGTCAAGGAGGGGCTACACCTTC. It yields the protein CASSLESRRGYTF.

This chain connects TRBV7-8 to TRBJ2-7, with a tentative D call TRBD2 (6 bases). V was pared by 0 bases and J by 2 bases, with 17 bases between. Germline V gives CDR1 SGHVS, CDR2 FQNEAQ. This CDR3 contains 17 residues. The CDR3 DNA sequence: TGTGCCAGCAGCTTAGCGCGGGGCCCGGATGTAGCCTACGAGCAGTACTTC. The encoded protein is CASSLARGPDVAYEQYF.

The sample holds many counts of this clonotype. The gene calls are TRBV20-1 and TRBJ2-1, with 8 bases lining up with TRBD1. The junction had 13 bases not matched to a gene; V was cut back by 5 bases and J by 7 bases. The CDR3 spans 15 residues. Germline V lookup: CDR1 DFQATT, CDR2 SNEGSKA (reference sequence). The CDR3 protein is CSAPPPQGADNEQFF. As DNA, the CDR3 is TGCAGTGCTCCCCCTCCCCAGGGGGCTGATAATGAGCAGTTCTTC.

A few counts support this clonotype. The V call is TRBV20-1, the J call TRBJ2-3; 9 bases are shared with TRBD1. J was trimmed by 4 bases and V by 0 bases; bases with no gene match: 5. Germline V CDR1 and CDR2: DFQATT, SNEGSKA (reference sequence). This CDR3 region has 15 residues. The CDR3 reads CSARDPGQGADTQYF. The CDR3 DNA reads as TGCAGTGCTAGAGATCCGGGACAGGGTGCAGATACGCAGTATTTT.

This clonotype was seen a few times. This chain uses TRBV12-3 or TRBV12-4 with TRBJ2-5, with 7 bases matching TRBD1. The J call may be mistaken, given a closer DNA end match to TRBJ2-7. The CDR3 is made up of 13 amino acids. In nucleotides, the CDR3 is TGTGCCAGCAGCCAGAGACAGGGCGGCGAGCAGTACTTC. Its protein is CASSQRQGGEQYF.

The chain uses TRBV6-1 and TRBJ2-1; possibly TRBD1 for D (5 bases). Germline V gives CDR1 MNHNS, CDR2 SASEGT. The CDR3 is 15 amino acids. The V gene lost 6 bases and the J gene lost 0 bases, with 12 bases spanning the gap. CDR3 coding DNA: TGTGCCAGCAGGATAGACAGTAGCTCCTACAATGAGCAGTTCTTC. Translating it yields CASRIDSSSYNEQFF.

This clonotype was detected a few times. The rearrangement joins TRBV28 to TRBJ2-7; perhaps TRBD1 as D (5 bases). The CDR3 has 18 residues. V lost 1 base and J lost 0, with 19 bases in between. The germline CDR1 and CDR2 sequences are MDHEN and SYDVKM. The CDR3 nucleotides are TGTGCCAGCAGTTTATCGGGTATTACAGGTGACAGCTCCTACGAGCAGTACTTC. Its protein product is CASSLSGITGDSSYEQYF.

The genes are TRBV9 and TRBJ2-1; D tentatively reads TRBD1 or TRBD2 (6 bases each). Germline-derived CDR1 and CDR2 are SGDLS and YYNGEE. V shed 3 bases and J shed 3 bases, with 16 bases lying between them. CDR3 length: 16 amino acids. CDR3 region: CASSAGGGGLYNEQFF. The CDR3 DNA reads TGTGCCAGCAGCGCCGGGGGTGGGGGCCTCTACAATGAGCAGTTCTTC.

This sequence joins TRBV12-2 and TRBJ2-7; TRBD1, the table's D call, lacks a check against the DNA. TRBV12-2 is listed as a pseudogene. CDR3 length: 16 amino acids. CDR3 sequence reads: CASRIRPGTGSYEQYF. CDR3 nucleotide sequence: TGTGCAAGTCGCATTAGGCCCGGGACAGGGTCCTACGAGCAGTACTTC.

This clonotype was detected only once. The chain links TRBV28 to TRBJ1-1; no reliable D call. Germline V gene sequence: CDR1 MDHEN, CDR2 SYDVKM. V was trimmed by 1 base and J by 1 base, leaving 10 bases between them. The CDR3 consists of 15 residues. This chain's CDR3 is CASSLLQTTNTEAFF. The CDR3 DNA reads as TGTGCCAGCAGTTTATTACAGACCACGAACACTGAAGCTTTCTTT.

This clonotype was observed a handful of times. The chain combines TRBV7-2 with TRBJ2-1; 8 bases match TRBD2. Looked up from germline, CDR1 is SGHTA and CDR2 is FQGNSA. The CDR3 sequence is 16 residues long. Germline trimming cut 5 bases from V and 4 bases from J; bases unmatched to any gene: 10. DNA for the CDR3: TGTGCCAGCAGCCCCTGGGGTAGCGGGGCATACAATGAGCAGTTCTTC. Protein sequence: CASSPWGSGAYNEQFF.

In this sample, this clonotype turned up a few times. The chain is built from TRBV12-3 or TRBV12-4 and TRBJ2-5, with D unresolved. Trimming removed 5 bases from V and 5 bases from J, with 18 bases in between. The CDR3 is made up of 15 amino acids. The CDR3 bases are TGTGCCAGCAGTAACCCCGGGCCGCATGAGGAGACCCAGTACTTC. This gives the protein CASSNPGPHEETQYF.

The rearrangement links TRBV20-1 to TRBJ2-7; 7 bases agree with TRBD1. The CDR3 runs to 14 residues. V shed 6 bases and J 3 bases; nucleotides not matched to a gene: 11. Germline V CDR1 and CDR2: DFQATT, SNEGSKA (reference sequence). The CDR3 DNA sequence: TGCAGTGCCCACCCGGTTAGGGGGCGCTACGAGCAGTACTTC. Its translation is CSAHPVRGRYEQYF.

This chain connects TRBV5-1 to TRBJ2-6, with unresolved D. Germline CDR1 reads SGHRS; CDR2 reads YFSETQ. CDR3 length equals 14 residues. Trimming left V 9 bases short and J 2 bases short, with 12 bases between. The CDR3 sequence: CATQQATGANVLTF. The CDR3 region has the DNA TGCGCCACCCAGCAGGCTACTGGGGCCAACGTCCTGACTTTC.

J is TRBJ2-7 and V is TRBV10-3; no clear D. This CDR3 contains 12 residues. Trimming took 2 bases from V and 6 from J, leaving 8 bases between them. Germline V gene lookup returns CDR1 ENHRY and CDR2 SYGVKD. This CDR3 reads CAISEDLSEQYF. DNA for the CDR3: TGTGCCATCAGTGAGGACCTCAGCGAGCAGTACTTC.

V is TRBV28 and J is TRBJ2-7, with 9 bases aligning to TRBD1. The DNA matches TRBJ2-5 better at its end, which makes the J call doubtful. Germline CDR1 reads MDHEN; CDR2 reads SYDVKM. This CDR3 region has 16 residues. In nucleotides, the CDR3 is TGTGCCAGCAGTTTATCGACAGGGGGGAGTAGAAAGACCCAGTACTTC. This sequence encodes CASSLSTGGSRKTQYF.